The sequence of this T cell receptor beta chain was determined in a study of cytomegalovirus exposure and HLA in healthy donors. Vbeta (60) and Jbeta (13) primers were used in the PCR. The data were produced by immunoSEQ multiplex PCR, yet TCRdb's version contains in-frame clones alone and is incomplete. The data contain some 190,000 clones, approximately 80% of them seen just once; the ten biggest clones take up roughly 15%. Trimming shortened V by 6 bases and J by 1 base, and 12 bases separated the two germline ends. This CDR3 is 14 amino acids long. The germline V gene has CDR1 SGHVS and CDR2 FQNEAQ.

J is TRBJ1-1 and V is TRBV7-8; a possible D gene is TRBD1 (6 bases). The specimen sequenced was PBMCs. The sequence came from a woman in her twenties or thirties in good health and CMV-seropositive. The DNA for the CDR3 is TGTGCCAGCAGGTTCGAACAGGGGAACACTGAAGCTTTCTTT. Residues: CASRFEQGNTEAFF.